The 22 T cell receptor beta chains given below trace back to one sample, sequenced in a study of cytomegalovirus exposure and HLA in healthy donors. PCR used 60 Vbeta primers and 13 Jbeta primers. TCRdb keeps only in-frame clones here, not all; method: immunoSEQ multiplex PCR. The sample has fewer than 100,000 clones; approximately 76% are singletons. The source material was PBMCs. The receptors originated from a man aged 35 to 55 in good health and CMV-seropositive.

V is TRBV18 and J is TRBJ2-2, with a weak D call TRBD1 (5 bases). Trimming left V 4 bases short and J 4 bases short, with 13 bases between. Germline V CDR1 and CDR2: KGHSH, LQKENI. The CDR3 has 15 residues. The CDR3, as DNA: TGTGCCAGCTCACTTTTGACAGTCGGCACCGGGGAGCTGTTTTTT. This codes for CASSLLTVGTGELFF.

V is TRBV9 and J is TRBJ2-5; tentative D call: TRBD2 (5 bases). V gave up 3 bases and J gave up 3 bases, with 12 bases separating them. Per germline, CDR1 SGDLS and CDR2 YYNGEE. The CDR3 spans 14 residues. The CDR3 DNA is TGTGCCAGCAGCGCCACCTTCGGGGAAGAGACCCAGTACTTC. Translating it yields CASSATFGEETQYF.

Comments on this clone: Since the CDR3 does not end with the conserved phenylalanine or tryptophan, this likely comes from a read error. The limits of the CDR3 on the DNA are not certain, so only TCRdb's listed CDR3 is given. V gene TRBV6-1 combines with J gene TRBJ1-2; the table's D gene call, TRBD1, was not cross checked with the DNA. From germline, CDR1 is MNHNS and CDR2 SASEGT. The CDR3 spans 11 residues, counting both ends. The CDR3 loop is CASRESGTCVL.

The V gene is TRBV27, the J gene TRBJ2-7; D is possibly TRBD2 (6 bases). The length of the CDR3 is 15 residues. In germline, CDR1 is MNHEY, CDR2 SMNVEV (reference sequence). Trimming shortened V by 0 bases and J by 1 base, and 10 bases separated the two germline ends. CDR3 in DNA: TGTGCCAGCAGTTTATCCGGCGGGGTATCCTACGAGCAGTACTTC. Amino acids: CASSLSGGVSYEQYF.

The chain recombines TRBV5-1 with TRBJ2-2, with TRBD2 matching over 12 bases. This CDR3 is 19 amino acids long. CDR1 is SGHRS, CDR2 YFSETQ, per germline. The junction had 14 bases not matched to a gene; V was cut back by 4 bases and J by 4 bases. The CDR3 region is CASSVGPSGGALGTGELFF. CDR3 DNA sequence: TGCGCCAGCAGCGTGGGTCCTAGCGGGGGGGCCTTGGGCACCGGGGAGCTGTTTTTT.

The chain carries TRBV7-9 and TRBJ2-7; 10 nucleotides agree with TRBD2. The CDR3 contains 16 residues. Germline CDR1 and CDR2: SEHNR and FQNEAQ (reference sequence). The V and J ends lost 1 base and 4 bases, in that order; junction bases with no gene match: 7. CDR3 sequence reads: CASSLVSGGGIYEQYF. The DNA of the CDR3 is TGTGCCAGCAGCTTAGTCAGCGGGGGGGGAATTTACGAGCAGTACTTC.

This chain links TRBV4-1 with TRBJ2-7, with no clear D. The CDR3 runs to 15 residues. The germline V gene has CDR1 MGHRA and CDR2 YSYEKL. Trimming cost V 4 bases and J 1 base, with 14 bases left between them. The CDR3 coding sequence is TGCGCCAGCAGCCCCGCCGGCGGATCGTCCTACGAGCAGTACTTC. Protein: CASSPAGGSSYEQYF.

V usage is TRBV13 and J usage is TRBJ2-7, with 7 bases lining up with TRBD2. The V gene end was trimmed by 2 bases and the J gene end by 0 bases; junction bases not matched to a gene: 4. The CDR3 contains 15 residues. Germline V lookup: CDR1 PRHDT, CDR2 FYEKMQ (reference sequence). The CDR3 is CASSLSSGASYEQYF. CDR3 DNA sequence: TGTGCCAGCAGCTTATCGAGCGGGGCCTCCTACGAGCAGTACTTC.

The rearrangement uses TRBV27 and TRBJ1-2, with 7 bases that match TRBD1. V shed 1 base, J shed 4 bases, and the junction held 6 bases outside the gene matches. The CDR3 totals 15 residues. The germline gives CDR1 MNHEY, CDR2 SMNVEV (reference sequence). In DNA form, the CDR3 reads TGTGCCAGCAGTTTATTCGGCAGGGGGACCTATGGCTACACCTTC. It encodes CASSLFGRGTYGYTF.

The rearrangement joins TRBV7-2 to TRBJ2-7; no clear D gene. The CDR3 covers 11 residues. V was pared by 5 bases and J by 3 bases, with 5 bases between. Germline V gene lookup returns CDR1 SGHTA and CDR2 FQGNSA. CDR3 sequence reads: CASSQFYEQYF. CDR3 nucleotides: TGTGCCAGCAGCCAATTCTACGAGCAGTACTTC.

The chain carries TRBV6-6 and TRBJ1-1, with a weak D call TRBD1 (5 bases). Trimming shortened V by 5 bases and J by 5 bases, and 15 bases separated the two germline ends. The CDR3 totals 14 residues. The germline CDR1 and CDR2 sequences are MNHNY and SVGAGI (reference sequence). CDR3 protein: CASSDGVGGTEAFF. The CDR3 coding sequence is TGTGCCAGCAGTGACGGTGTGGGGGGGACTGAAGCTTTCTTT.

This clone showed up just once. The genes are TRBV19 and TRBJ1-1, with 12 bases that match TRBD1. The CDR3 runs 16 residues. Unmatched junction bases numbered 7, after V lost 5 bases and J lost 3 bases. The germline gives CDR1 LNHDA, CDR2 SQIVND (reference sequence). The CDR3 DNA is TGTGCCAGTAGTCCTCGGGACAGGGGGCCTTACACTGAAGCTTTCTTT. Residues: CASSPRDRGPYTEAFF.

This clone showed up just a few times. This chain connects TRBV28 to TRBJ1-2; TRBD1 matches 10 bases. The germline V gene has CDR1 MDHEN and CDR2 SYDVKM. The J segment lost 6 bases and the V segment lost 3 bases, leaving 16 bases of the junction unmatched. The CDR3 contains 18 residues. CDR3 sequence: CASSFVAGRTGGRDGYTF. Here the CDR3 DNA reads TGTGCCAGCAGTTTCGTGGCTGGGAGGACAGGGGGACGGGATGGCTACACCTTC.

This clone appeared a single time. The genes are TRBV5-1 and TRBJ2-2, with 12 bases aligning to TRBD2. The J segment lost 1 base and the V segment lost 4 bases, leaving 5 bases of the junction unmatched. The CDR3 length is 17 residues. The V gene's germline CDR1 is SGHRS and CDR2 YFSETQ. The CDR3 DNA sequence: TGCGCCAGCAGCGCTTTGACTAGCGGGGGGAACACCGGGGAGCTGTTTTTT. Its protein is CASSALTSGGNTGELFF.

This clone came up once. The chain couples TRBV7-6 to TRBJ2-7; a weak D match, TRBD2 (5 bases). The CDR3 covers 16 residues. Looked up from germline, CDR1 is SGHVS and CDR2 is FNYEAQ. Trimming took 5 bases from V and 1 from J, leaving 18 bases between them. The CDR3 protein is CASSPAAASMSYEQYF. The CDR3 region has the DNA TGTGCCAGCAGCCCTGCAGCGGCTAGCATGTCCTACGAGCAGTACTTC.

The rearrangement uses TRBV10-1 and TRBJ2-2; a weak D match, TRBD1 (5 bases). The V gene lost 5 bases and the J gene lost 1 base, with 11 bases spanning the gap. The CDR3 runs to 15 residues. Germline CDR1 reads WNHNN; CDR2 reads SYGVQD (reference sequence). DNA of the CDR3: TGCGCCAGCAGTTTTCCAGGGCTGAACACCGGGGAGCTGTTTTTT. This sequence encodes CASSFPGLNTGELFF.

The chain couples TRBV4-1 to TRBJ2-1, with 11 bases fitting TRBD2. Trimming removed 5 bases from V and 5 bases from J; junction bases left unmatched: 5. The CDR3 has 15 residues. The germline V gene has CDR1 MGHRA and CDR2 YSYEKL. The CDR3 DNA follows: TGCGCCAGCAGCTCCTTAGCGGGGGGGCACAATGAGCAGTTCTTC. It yields the protein CASSSLAGGHNEQFF.

This rearrangement joins TRBV2 to TRBJ2-5, with D unclear. The V gene lost 6 bases and the J gene lost 4 bases, with 12 bases spanning the gap. Germline V lookup: CDR1 SNHLY, CDR2 FYNNEI. There are 13 residues in the CDR3. CDR3 loop: CASSRDSAETQYF. The DNA for the CDR3 is TGTGCCAGCAGCCGAGACTCGGCAGAGACCCAGTACTTC. Drawing the rest from reference TRBV2 and TRBJ2-5, the complete variable domain is EPEVTQTPSHQVTQMGQEVILRCVPISNHLYFYWYRQILGQKVEFLVSFYNNEISEKSEIFDDQFSVERPDGSNFTLKIRSTKLEDSAMYFCASSRDSAETQYFGPGTRLLVL.

This clone was counted between two and nine times. The rearrangement joins TRBV28 to TRBJ1-5; no definite D call. This CDR3 has 13 residues. The V gene lost 6 bases and the J gene lost 10 bases, with 16 bases spanning the gap. From germline, CDR1 is MDHEN and CDR2 SYDVKM. The CDR3 bases are TGTGCCAGCAGCCCGGACTTACCCCAACCCCAGCATTTT. Its translation is CASSPDLPQPQHF. Variable domain in full (rest from reference TRBV28 and TRBJ1-5): DVKVTQSSRYLVKRTGEKVFLECVQDMDHENMFWYRQDPGLGLRLIYFSYDVKMKEKGDIPEGYSVSREKKERFSLILESASTNQTSMYLCASSPDLPQPQHFGDGTRLSIL.

This chain's CDR3 is CASSRGQAPFNEKLFF. The CDR3 bases are TGCGCCAGCAGCCGTGGACAGGCACCTTTTAATGAAAAACTGTTTTTT. The chain links TRBV4-3 to TRBJ1-4; 7 nucleotides align to TRBD1. J gave up 4 bases and V 4 bases, and 9 bases lay outside the gene matches. The germline V gene has CDR1 LGHNA and CDR2 YSLEER. This CDR3 has 16 residues.

The V and J genes are TRBV7-2 and TRBJ2-3; TRBD2 matches 10 bases. The CDR3 length is 16 residues. V dropped 5 bases and J dropped 1; count of bases not matched to a gene: 6. Germline V CDR1 and CDR2: SGHTA, FQGNSA. The CDR3 DNA sequence: TGTGCCAGCAGCAAAACTAGCGGGGTAGGCACAGATACGCAGTATTTT. It is translated as CASSKTSGVGTDTQYF.

The chain carries TRBV6-5 and TRBJ1-2; unclear D gene. Germline-derived CDR1 and CDR2 are MNHEY and SVGAGI. The CDR3 runs to 15 residues. The V end lost 5 bases, the J end lost 0 bases, and 13 bases lay between the germline ends. The chain's CDR3 is CASSVDWTANYGYTF. CDR3 sequence (DNA): TGTGCCAGCAGTGTGGACTGGACGGCTAACTATGGCTACACCTTC.